Listed below are T cell receptor beta chains from one sample, sequenced in a study of neurological immune-mediated disorders. TCRdb analysed the 5' RACE reads with MiXCR anew, one entry per CDR3 protein. This table has under 70,000 distinct CDR3 sequences, approximately 3.6% appearing once. Sequencing input: PBMCs. The receptors stem from a woman aged 55-69 years with multiple sclerosis. Both conserved end residues are part of each CDR3. A D gene is named only where the DNA matches it firmly. Clone sizes are given selectively: once, few, many, or a class where the clone is expanded.

size: many; J: TRBJ2-4; V: TRBV5-1; D: NA; CDR3: CASSLLSSTGDIQYF; DNA: TGCGCCAGCAGCTTGCTGTCCTCGACGGGCGACATTCAGTACTTC
size: many; J: TRBJ1-2; V: TRBV20-1; D: NA; CDR3: CSADSYGYTF; DNA: TGCAGTGCTGACAGCTATGGCTACACCTTC
size: many; J: TRBJ1-5; V: TRBV2; D: NA; CDR3: CASRVTLLGQPQHF; DNA: TGTGCCAGCAGGGTGACTCTTCTAGGGCAGCCCCAGCATTTT
size: many; J: TRBJ2-7; V: TRBV20-1; D: TRBD2; CDR3: CSAKRTSGRYEQYF; DNA: TGCAGTGCTAAACGGACTAGCGGGAGGTACGAGCAGTACTTC
size: many; J: TRBJ1-1; V: TRBV4-1; D: NA; CDR3: CASSQGRRAFF; DNA: TGCGCCAGCAGCCAAGGGAGGCGGGCTTTCTTT
size: many; J: TRBJ1-2; V: TRBV14; D: TRBD1; CDR3: CASSTDSGQNYGYTF; DNA: TGTGCCAGCAGCACCGACTCGGGACAGAACTATGGCTACACCTTC
size: many; J: TRBJ1-1; V: TRBV5-6; D: NA; CDR3: CASSWGPRNTEAFF; DNA: TGTGCCAGCAGCTGGGGACCCAGGAACACTGAAGCTTTCTTT
size: few; J: TRBJ1-1; V: TRBV7-3; D: NA; CDR3: CASSGANTEAFF; DNA: TGTGCCAGCAGCGGGGCCAACACTGAAGCTTTCTTT
size: many; J: TRBJ1-2; V: TRBV5-1; D: TRBD1; CDR3: CASSPDLQGYYGYTF; DNA: TGCGCCAGCAGCCCCGACCTACAGGGGTACTATGGCTACACCTTC
size: many; J: TRBJ1-1; V: TRBV20-1; D: NA; CDR3: CSAREGTALTEAFF; DNA: TGCAGTGCTAGAGAGGGTACAGCCCTCACTGAAGCTTTCTTT
size: many; J: TRBJ2-3; V: TRBV4-3; D: NA; CDR3: CASSQDTVGTDTQYF; DNA: TGCGCCAGCAGCCAAGATACAGTGGGTACAGATACGCAGTATTTT
size: many; J: TRBJ1-1; V: TRBV12-3/TRBV12-4; D: TRBD1; CDR3: CASRIDRDTEAFF; DNA: TGTGCCAGCAGAATTGACAGGGACACTGAAGCTTTCTTT
size: many; J: TRBJ2-2; V: TRBV3-1; D: TRBD1; CDR3: CASSLGTANTGELFF; DNA: TGTGCCAGCAGCCTGGGGACAGCGAACACCGGGGAGCTGTTTTTT
size: many; J: TRBJ2-1; V: TRBV7-8; D: TRBD2; CDR3: CASSLVPGLAGGAYNEQFF; DNA: TGTGCCAGCAGCTTAGTCCCGGGACTAGCGGGAGGAGCCTACAATGAGCAGTTCTTC
size: many; J: TRBJ2-7; V: TRBV10-3; D: NA; CDR3: CAIREGDRSYEQYF; DNA: TGTGCCATCAGGGAGGGGGACAGATCCTACGAGCAGTACTTC
size: many; J: TRBJ2-3; V: TRBV20-1; D: TRBD2; CDR3: CSARDRDAAGGITDTQYF; DNA: TGCAGTGCTAGAGATCGTGATGCGGCGGGAGGGATCACAGATACGCAGTATTTT
size: many; J: TRBJ2-1; V: TRBV20-1; D: TRBD1; CDR3: CSASRGIGDEQFF; DNA: TGCAGTGCTAGCAGGGGGATAGGGGATGAGCAGTTCTTC
size: NA; J: TRBJ1-2; V: TRBV12-3/TRBV12-4; D: NA; CDR3: CASVGGANYGYTF; DNA: TGTGCCAGCGTGGGGGGGGCGAACTATGGCTACACCTTC
size: many; J: TRBJ2-1; V: TRBV7-9; D: TRBD2; CDR3: CASSRRTSGRFVEQFF; DNA: TGTGCCAGCAGTCGCCGGACTAGCGGGAGATTTGTTGAGCAGTTCTTC
size: many; J: TRBJ2-1; V: TRBV9; D: NA; CDR3: CASSVGGRRDNEQFF; DNA: TGTGCCAGCAGCGTAGGCGGCAGGAGAGACAATGAGCAGTTCTTC
size: many; J: TRBJ1-1; V: TRBV6-5; D: TRBD1; CDR3: CASRRLTGEYKKAFF; DNA: TGTGCCAGCAGGCGACTCACAGGGGAATACAAGAAAGCTTTCTTT
size: many; J: TRBJ1-4; V: TRBV20-1; D: NA; CDR3: CSASRHATNEKLFF; DNA: TGCAGTGCTAGCAGGCATGCAACTAATGAAAAACTGTTTTTT
size: many; J: TRBJ2-3; V: TRBV20-1; D: NA; CDR3: CSAWGLARDTQYF; DNA: TGCAGTGCTTGGGGACTCGCTAGGGATACGCAGTATTTT
size: many; J: TRBJ1-6; V: TRBV20-1; D: NA; CDR3: CSAQGYPYNSPLHF; DNA: TGCAGTGCTCAGGGGTACCCCTATAATTCACCCCTCCACTTT
size: many; J: TRBJ1-4; V: TRBV27; D: TRBD1; CDR3: CASSSEVPRQGVGRSNEKLFF; DNA: TGTGCCAGCAGCTCGGAGGTCCCTCGACAGGGAGTGGGACGGTCTAATGAAAAACTGTTTTTT